This TCR beta chain was obtained from a study of cytomegalovirus exposure and HLA in healthy donors. The length of the CDR3 is 13 residues. The germline V gene has CDR1 KGHSH and CDR2 LQKENI. Trimming stripped 2 bases from V and 8 bases from J, with 12 bases between. PCR involved 60 Vbeta and 13 Jbeta primers. The table came from immunoSEQ multiplex PCR; TCRdb's copy has only in-frame clones and leaves some out. The table includes around 67,000 clones, 75% to 85% detected once. The rearrangement links TRBV18 to TRBJ1-1; possibly TRBD1 for D (5 bases). Sequenced sample: PBMCs. The receptor was derived from a man aged 18 to 30 in good health and CMV-seropositive. DNA of the CDR3: TGTGCCAGCTCACCAGCGACAGAGATAGAAGCTTTCTTT. Protein product: CASSPATEIEAFF.